These T cell receptor beta chains were read from a single sample in a study of cytomegalovirus exposure and HLA in healthy donors. TCRdb's table, derived via immunoSEQ multiplex PCR, lists solely in-frame clones and lacks some. This table holds under 250,000 clones, 65% to 85% found once. The sample was PBMCs. Every receptor here comes from a man in his fifties or sixties in good health and CMV-seronegative. CDR3s include the opening cysteine and the closing phenylalanine or tryptophan. The D gene is left open where the match is weak. Part of the rows lack a size; the others show once, few, many or a class for expanded clones.

V gene	clone size	J gene	D gene	CDR3 protein	CDR3 DNA
TRBV19	.	TRBJ2-7	.	CASSASASYEQYF	TGTGCCAGTAGTGCTTCCGCCAGCTACGAGCAGTACTTC
TRBV5-1	.	TRBJ2-2	TRBD1	CATSGTGVTGELFF	TGCGCCACCTCAGGGACAGGGGTCACCGGGGAGCTGTTTTTT
TRBV29-1	.	TRBJ2-1	.	CSVGTYNEQFF	TGCAGCGTTGGGACTTACAATGAGCAGTTCTTC
TRBV19	.	TRBJ1-1	.	CASTTGPTEAFF	TGTGCCAGTACAACAGGGCCCACTGAAGCTTTCTTT
TRBV5-4	.	TRBJ2-1	.	CASSRMSGNDNEQFF	TGTGCCAGCAGCCGAATGTCGGGGAACGACAATGAGCAGTTCTTC
TRBV5-4	.	TRBJ2-2	TRBD1	CASSKGTRDRNTGELFF	TGTGCCAGCAGTAAAGGGACCCGGGACAGGAACACCGGGGAGCTGTTTTTT
TRBV19	.	TRBJ2-7	.	CASSIAGGDAQYF	TGTGCCAGTAGTATCGCCGGCGGGGACGCGCAGTACTTC
TRBV21-1	.	TRBJ1-5	.	CASSLPRHGQFNSNQPQHF	TGTGCCAGCAGCCTTCCACGCCATGGGCAGTTTAATAGCAATCAGCCCCAGCATTTT
TRBV28	.	TRBJ2-3	TRBD2	CASSLGGTTDTQYF	TGTGCCAGCAGTTTGGGGGGGACCACAGATACGCAGTATTTT
TRBV18	once	TRBJ1-5	.	CASSPAREHQPQHF	TGTGCCAGCTCACCGGCCAGGGAACATCAGCCCCAGCATTTT
TRBV28	.	TRBJ1-2	.	CASSFLEKVPGYTF	TGTGCCAGCAGTTTCTTGGAGAAGGTCCCTGGCTACACCTTC
TRBV18	.	TRBJ1-2	TRBD1	CASSPETGVYGYTF	TGTGCCAGCTCACCAGAGACAGGGGTCTATGGCTACACCTTC
TRBV6-6	.	TRBJ1-2	TRBD1	CASRNSGQGFGYTF	TGTGCCAGCAGGAACTCCGGACAGGGGTTTGGCTACACCTTC
TRBV6-5	few	TRBJ1-1	TRBD1	CASSGETGIAEAFF	TGTGCCAGCAGTGGAGAGACAGGGATCGCTGAAGCTTTCTTT
TRBV21-1	.	TRBJ2-1	.	CASRERKIRRQWGSFSYNEQFF	TGTGCCAGCAGAGAACGGAAAATTCGTCGACAGTGGGGTTCATTTTCCTACAATGAGCAGTTCTTC
TRBV5-1	.	TRBJ1-2	.	CASRPTGQANYGYTF	TGCGCCAGCAGGCCGACAGGTCAAGCTAACTATGGCTACACCTTC
TRBV7-9	.	TRBJ2-3	.	CASSPQGGTDTQYF	TGTGCCAGCAGCCCCCAAGGGGGCACAGATACGCAGTATTTT
TRBV11-2	.	TRBJ1-2	.	CASSSLRRRDGYTF	TGTGCCAGCAGCTCCCTCCGTAGGAGGGATGGCTACACCTTC
TRBV18	.	TRBJ2-5	.	CASSLGQQETQYF	TGTGCCAGCTCACTTGGGCAGCAAGAGACCCAGTACTTC
TRBV7-3	few	TRBJ1-1	.	CASSQTGTGNTEAFF	TGTGCCAGCAGCCAAACCGGTACAGGGAACACTGAAGCTTTCTTT
TRBV2	.	TRBJ2-3	TRBD2	CASRRGLAGLTDTQYF	TGTGCCAGCAGGAGGGGACTAGCGGGCCTCACAGATACGCAGTATTTT
TRBV20-1	.	TRBJ2-5	.	CSARWRETQYF	TGCAGTGCTAGATGGAGAGAGACCCAGTACTTC
TRBV9	.	TRBJ1-6	.	CASSVARRGNDNSPLHF	TGTGCCAGCAGCGTAGCTCGCAGGGGCAATGACAATTCACCCCTCCACTTT
TRBV10-3	once	TRBJ2-7	.	CASQEDASESYEQYF	TGTGCCTCCCAGGAGGATGCTAGCGAATCCTACGAGCAGTACTTC
TRBV19	few	TRBJ2-1	TRBD2	CASSIEVSGSGEQFF	TGTGCCAGTAGTATAGAAGTCAGCGGGAGTGGTGAGCAGTTCTTC
TRBV12-5	.	TRBJ2-3	TRBD2	CASGLGYTSGTSGSKPDTQYF	TGTGCTAGTGGTTTGGGGTACACCTCCGGGACTAGCGGGAGTAAGCCAGATACGCAGTATTTT
TRBV19	.	TRBJ1-1	.	CASSGDSGRSNTEAFF	TGTGCCAGTAGTGGGGATTCCGGGAGATCGAACACTGAAGCTTTCTTT
TRBV19	.	TRBJ2-3	.	CASSITGVKTDTQYF	TGTGCCAGTAGTATAACGGGAGTAAAGACAGATACGCAGTATTTT
TRBV28	.	TRBJ2-5	.	CASSLHGGLVETQYF	TGTGCCAGCAGTTTACACGGCGGGCTGGTGGAGACCCAGTACTTC
TRBV27	.	TRBJ2-7	.	CASSAHRATYEQYF	TGTGCCAGCAGTGCACACAGGGCGACCTACGAGCAGTACTTC
TRBV2	once	TRBJ2-1	.	CASKRREYNEQFF	TGTGCCAGCAAGAGGCGGGAATACAATGAGCAGTTCTTC
TRBV30	.	TRBJ1-6	.	CAWTRANSPLHF	TGTGCCTGGACCAGGGCGAATTCACCCCTCCACTTT
TRBV18	.	TRBJ2-7	.	CASSRAEGYEQYF	TGTGCCAGCTCCCGCGCAGAGGGTTACGAGCAGTACTTC
TRBV4-1	.	TRBJ2-2	.	CASSQDRNTGELFF	TGCGCCAGCAGCCAAGACAGAAACACCGGGGAGCTGTTTTTT
TRBV15	.	TRBJ2-7	.	CATSRGGSGNEQYF	TGTGCCACCAGCAGAGGGGGTAGCGGTAACGAGCAGTACTTC
TRBV2	.	TRBJ1-1	.	CASSRGMNTEAFF	TGTGCCAGCAGTCGGGGGATGAACACTGAAGCTTTCTTT
TRBV7-9	once	TRBJ2-7	TRBD1	CASSFRDRSTYEQYF	TGTGCCAGCAGCTTCCGGGACAGGAGCACCTACGAGCAGTACTTC
TRBV30	.	TRBJ1-4	.	CAWAGTLATNEKLFF	TGTGCCTGGGCCGGGACACTAGCAACTAATGAAAAACTGTTTTTT
TRBV6-4	once	TRBJ1-1	.	CASTDSEAFF	TGTGCCAGCACAGACTCTGAAGCTTTCTTT